Each of the 3 T cell receptor beta chains below was sequenced from the same sample in a study of Graves' ophthalmopathy and Graves' hyperthyroidism. Researchers took RNA transcripts and amplified TCR beta CDR3 regions from them. HTBI-primed first-round RT-PCR preceded second-round multiplex PCR. Each CDR3 protein gets one entry after TCRdb re-called the multiplex PCR reads with MiXCR. The sample includes 150,000 to 200,000 distinct CDR3 sequences, 35% to 50% of them seen just once. Sequenced material: peripheral blood. Source of these receptors: a man aged 25 to 40 with Graves' ophthalmopathy.

The chain employs TRBV6-5 and TRBJ1-1, with D hard to call. This CDR3 spans 11 amino acids. Germline V gene lookup returns CDR1 MNHEY and CDR2 SVGAGI. V lost 5 bases to trimming and J lost 10 bases, with 11 bases between them. The CDR3 loop is CASSHQQVAFF. Written as DNA, the CDR3 is TGTGCCAGCAGTCACCAACAAGTAGCTTTCTTT.

This clonotype was recorded at least ten times. The rearrangement joins TRBV12-3 or TRBV12-4 to TRBJ2-2, with 8 positions matching TRBD2. V shed 7 bases and J 5 bases; nucleotides not matched to a gene: 6. The CDR3 spans 14 residues. CDR3 sequence reads: CASNSGSGTGELFF. The CDR3 DNA reads as TGTGCCAGCAACAGCGGGAGCGGGACCGGGGAGCTGTTTTTT.

This clonotype was recorded at least ten times. This sequence joins TRBV12-3 or TRBV12-4 and TRBJ1-1; D call uncertain. CDR3 length equals 14 residues. The V gene lost 3 bases and the J gene lost 1 base, with 9 bases spanning the gap. The CDR3 reads CASSFLGGNTEAFF. The CDR3 DNA is TGTGCCAGCAGTTTCCTGGGAGGGAACACTGAAGCTTTCTTT.